This TCR beta chain emerged from a study of T-cell reconstitution after alpha-beta-depleted transplantation in children. Many counts were recorded for this clonotype. Researchers prepared the TCRbeta library using unique molecular identifiers, the study reports. TCRdb used MiXCR to reprocess the PCR reads, holding one entry per CDR3 protein. The repertoire holds some 340,000 distinct CDR3 sequences, with about 9.4% as singletons. CDR1 is DFQATT and CDR2 is SNEGSKA in the germline V gene (reference sequence). Trimming took 3 bases from V and 0 from J, leaving 9 bases between them. The CDR3 runs 13 residues.

The rearrangement links TRBV20-1 to TRBJ2-7, with a weak D call TRBD1 (5 bases). The sequence was obtained from a human donor who donated a stem cell graft to a child with acute lymphoblastic leukemia. The sample was PBMCs from the stem cell graft donor, taken from the stem cell graft. CDR3 protein: CSARHRHSYEQYF. The CDR3 nucleotides read TGCAGTGCTAGGCACAGGCACTCCTACGAGCAGTACTTC.